A single sample gave rise to the 8 T cell receptor beta chains below, sequenced in a study of T cells after yellow fever vaccination. A single record per CDR3 protein comes from TCRdb applying MiXCR to the 5' RACE reads. The sample shows about 210,000 distinct CDR3 sequences, approximately 6.7% of them seen only once. The sample consisted of CD4+ T cells sorted from PBMCs, taken on the day of the yellow fever booster vaccination. All receptors come from a man aged 25-40 years who received the YFV17D yellow fever vaccine.

This clonotype has ten or more counts. The CDR3 nucleotides read TGTGCCAGCAGCCAAGCCCCGGGTAAAGGGGATACGCAGTATTTT. Encoded protein: CASSQAPGKGDTQYF. The chain employs TRBV4-2 and TRBJ2-3; unclear D gene. Germline loops: CDR1 LGHNA, CDR2 YNFKEQ. Trimming took 1 base from V and 6 from J, leaving 14 bases between them. CDR3 length: 15 amino acids.

This clonotype appeared many times. The J gene is TRBJ1-1, the V gene TRBV7-2; perhaps TRBD1 as D (6 bases). V was shortened by 5 bases and J by 2 bases, with 15 bases between the two germline ends. Germline V gives CDR1 SGHTA, CDR2 FQGNSA. The CDR3 totals 15 residues. The CDR3 sequence is CASSNGDRLNTEAFF. CDR3 in DNA: TGTGCCAGCAGCAACGGAGACAGGCTAAACACTGAAGCTTTCTTT.

This clonotype was seen more than once but under ten times. The chain uses TRBV10-3 and TRBJ1-1; a weak D match, TRBD1 (6 bases). Germline lookup yields CDR1 ENHRY and CDR2 SYGVKD. The CDR3 has 13 amino acids. The V gene lost 7 bases and the J gene lost 0 bases, with 9 bases spanning the gap. CDR3 region: CAITGQLNTEAFF. The CDR3 DNA sequence: TGTGCCATCACCGGACAGCTGAACACTGAAGCTTTCTTT.

This rearrangement joins TRBV10-3 to TRBJ1-2; D may be TRBD1 (5 bases). Germline V gene sequence: CDR1 ENHRY, CDR2 SYGVKD. V lost 4 bases, J lost 4 bases, and 19 bases lay in between. This CDR3 region has 16 residues. Written as DNA, the CDR3 is TGTGCCATCAGTGCCCCGGGACGGTCGAAAACCTATGGCTACACCTTC. Translating gives CAISAPGRSKTYGYTF.

This clonotype was seen a handful of times. This chain joins TRBV18 and TRBJ2-7; 7 bases match TRBD2. J gave up 4 bases and V 1 base, and 10 bases lay outside the gene matches. The V gene's germline CDR1 is KGHSH and CDR2 LQKENI. The CDR3 sequence is 16 residues long. The CDR3 region is CASSPQPAREGYEQYF. CDR3 sequence (DNA): TGTGCCAGCTCACCACAGCCCGCCAGGGAGGGGTACGAGCAGTACTTC.

To note about this clonotype: An end of the junction does not agree with germline; a read error may underlie this. The chain links TRBV27 to TRBJ2-7, with D uncertain. Germline CDR1 MNHEY, CDR2 SMNVEV (reference sequence). This CDR3 region has 14 residues. As DNA, the CDR3 is TGCGCCAGCCATGACATGGTGTCTTCCTACGAGCAGTACTTC. It yields the protein CASHDMVSSYEQYF.

This clonotype was seen repeatedly, ten times or more. J is TRBJ1-1 and V is TRBV10-3; D is possibly TRBD1 (6 bases). The CDR3 has 14 residues. Germline V gives CDR1 ENHRY, CDR2 SYGVKD. V was shortened by 7 bases and J by 1 base, with 13 bases between the two germline ends. CDR3 amino acids: CAINMGHQNTEAFF. The CDR3, as DNA: TGTGCCATCAACATGGGACACCAGAACACTGAAGCTTTCTTT.

This clonotype was seen a handful of times. The chain couples TRBV20-1 to TRBJ2-7, with 8 positions matching TRBD2. The ends lost 6 bases at V and 0 bases at J; junction bases unmatched: 10. Germline assignment: CDR1 DFQATT and CDR2 SNEGSKA (reference sequence). The length of the CDR3 is 15 residues. The CDR3 loop reads CSARNSGTSSYEQYF. Here the CDR3 DNA reads TGCAGTGCCAGAAATTCCGGGACTAGCTCCTACGAGCAGTACTTC.